This entry lists 24 T cell receptor beta chains sequenced from one sample in a study of shared clonotypes between healthy human individuals. Sequenced by immunoSEQ multiplex PCR; TCRdb stores in-frame clones only, minus some. The table includes almost 750,000 clones, around 70% detected once. The material sequenced was memory CD4+ T cells sorted from blood. This sample's subset: CD45RA-negative fraction. Receptor source: a woman in her thirties in good health.

The genes are TRBV21-1 and TRBJ1-4. TRBV21-1 is classified as a pseudogene. This CDR3 comprises 15 residues. CDR3 amino acids: CASSKAESFNEKLFF. The CDR3 DNA is TGTGCCAGCAGCAAAGCCGAGAGTTTTAATGAAAAACTGTTTTTT.

The chain is built from TRBV5-1 and TRBJ1-2, with D hard to call. Germline CDR1 is SGHRS and CDR2 is YFSETQ. The V gene lost 2 bases and the J gene lost 8 bases, with 13 bases spanning the gap. The CDR3 loop spans 13 amino acids. CDR3 residues: CASSLSPDLGYTF. In DNA form, the CDR3 reads TGCGCCAGCAGCTTAAGCCCGGACTTGGGCTACACCTTC.

This clone was observed a single time. The gene calls are TRBV5-1 and TRBJ2-1; no firm D call. This CDR3 region has 16 residues. Germline lookup yields CDR1 SGHRS and CDR2 YFSETQ. Trimming took 2 bases from V and 0 from J, leaving 12 bases between them. CDR3 in amino acids: CASSFLPWVSYNEQFF. The DNA of the CDR3 is TGCGCCAGCAGCTTTCTACCCTGGGTCTCCTACAATGAGCAGTTCTTC.

This clone was counted a single time. This rearrangement joins TRBV7-2 to TRBJ2-1; 7 nucleotides match TRBD2. The V segment lost 2 bases and the J segment 9 bases; nucleotides outside the gene matches: 7. The CDR3 runs to 14 residues. The germline gives CDR1 SGHTA, CDR2 FQGNSA. The CDR3 DNA sequence: TGTGCCAGCAGCTTAACTTCGGCGGGAGCTGAGCAGTTCTTC. The encoded protein is CASSLTSAGAEQFF.

J is TRBJ2-5 and V is TRBV5-4; the D is unclear. Germline V gene lookup returns CDR1 SGHNT and CDR2 YYREEE (reference sequence). Trimming stripped 2 bases from V and 0 bases from J, with 14 bases between. The CDR3 consists of 16 residues. The CDR3 spells CASSFPNDNNQETQYF. The CDR3 bases are TGTGCCAGCAGCTTTCCCAACGATAATAACCAAGAGACCCAGTACTTC.

The chain is built from TRBV4-1 and TRBJ2-3; 7 bases line up with TRBD2. V was clipped by 0 bases and J by 2 bases; unmatched bases: 5. CDR1 is MGHRA and CDR2 is YSYEKL in the germline V gene. This CDR3 comprises 16 residues. The CDR3 reads CASSQEASGYTDTQYF. The CDR3 coding sequence is TGCGCCAGCAGCCAAGAGGCTAGCGGATACACAGATACGCAGTATTTT.

This clone has ten or more counts. This chain connects TRBV30 to TRBJ1-4; D uncertain. CDR1 is GTSNPN and CDR2 is SVGIG in the germline V gene (reference sequence). V was trimmed by 2 bases and J by 4 bases, leaving 8 bases between them. The CDR3 is 13 amino acids. CDR3 sequence (DNA): TGTGCCTGGAGTCCGCAGCGTAATGAAAAACTGTTTTTT. It translates to CAWSPQRNEKLFF. The variable domain in full, with the rest retrieved from reference TRBV30 and TRBJ1-4, is SQTIHQWPATLVQPVGSPLSLECTVEGTSNPNLYWYRQAAGRGLQLLFYSVGIGQISSEVPQNLSASRPQDRQFILSSKKLLLSDSGFYLCAWSPQRNEKLFFGSGTQLSVL.

The V gene is TRBV11-2, the J gene TRBJ1-1; no firm D call. The CDR3 runs to 12 residues. Germline CDR1 SGHAT, CDR2 FQNNGV. The V gene lost 2 bases and the J gene lost 9 bases, with 10 bases spanning the gap. The CDR3 region has the DNA TGTGCCAGCAGCTTAATGAATTACCAAGCTTTCTTT. Translating gives CASSLMNYQAFF.

The CDR3 spells CASSLRRGGAEAFF. CDR3 bases: TGTGCCAGCAGTTTAAGAAGAGGGGGGGCTGAAGCTTTCTTT. The gene calls are TRBV28 and TRBJ1-1; TRBD1 is a possible D gene (6 bases). The CDR3 extends over 14 amino acids. Between the trimmed V and J ends, which lost 2 bases and 6 bases, there was a span of 13 bases. Germline CDR1 reads MDHEN; CDR2 reads SYDVKM.

The chain couples TRBV7-3 to TRBJ1-1, with unresolved D. CDR1 and CDR2 (germline): SGHTA, FQGTGA. The ends were cut back, 1 base at V and 0 bases at J, with 9 bases in the middle. The CDR3 runs to 15 residues. This CDR3 is CASSLMGGMNTEAFF. The DNA of the CDR3 is TGTGCCAGCAGCTTAATGGGCGGAATGAACACTGAAGCTTTCTTT.

This chain connects TRBV6-5 to TRBJ1-2; maybe TRBD1 (6 bases). V lost 5 bases, J lost 4 bases, and 8 bases lay in between. CDR3 length equals 12 residues. Germline lookup yields CDR1 MNHEY and CDR2 SVGAGI. The CDR3 nucleotides read TGTGCCAGCAGTGCGGACAGCTATGGCTACACCTTC. It encodes CASSADSYGYTF.

V and J are TRBV7-9 and TRBJ2-2; D is perhaps TRBD2 (5 bases). The CDR3 has 17 residues. Germline V gene sequence: CDR1 SEHNR, CDR2 FQNEAQ (reference sequence). With 2 bases removed from V and 4 bases from J, the gap between germline ends came to 17 bases. The CDR3 protein is CASSLRGMLRATGELFF. DNA for the CDR3: TGTGCCAGCAGCTTAAGAGGGATGCTAAGGGCCACCGGGGAGCTGTTTTTT. The full variable domain, completed using reference TRBV7-9 and TRBJ2-2, is DTGVSQNPRHKITKRGQNVTFRCDPISEHNRLYWYRQTLGQGPEFLTYFQNEAQLEKSRLLSDRFSAERPKGSFSTLEIQRTEQGDSAMYLCASSLRGMLRATGELFFGEGSRLTVL.

In its sample, this clone was seen a few times. The V and J genes are TRBV25-1 and TRBJ2-7; D is unresolved. Per the germline V gene, CDR1 is MGHDK and CDR2 is SYGVNS. Trimming took 4 bases from V and 6 from J, leaving 7 bases between them. This CDR3 has 11 amino acids. The CDR3 here is CASSAFSEQYF. The CDR3 DNA is TGTGCCAGCAGTGCGTTCTCCGAGCAGTACTTC.

The V gene is TRBV18, the J gene TRBJ2-5, with a tentative D call TRBD2 (5 bases). V was clipped by 2 bases and J by 5 bases, with 12 bases between them. CDR1 KGHSH and CDR2 LQKENI come from the germline V gene. The CDR3 has 14 amino acids. The chain's CDR3 is CASSPGWGAETQYF. The DNA for the CDR3 is TGTGCCAGCTCACCAGGTTGGGGAGCGGAGACCCAGTACTTC.

The V and J genes are TRBV10-2 and TRBJ2-7; 11 bases are a match to TRBD2. The CDR3 consists of 15 residues. The junction had 6 bases not matched to a gene; V was cut back by 6 bases and J by 2 bases. The germline gives CDR1 WSHSY, CDR2 SAAADI. DNA of the CDR3: TGCGCCAGCAGACCGGGACTAGCGGCTACCTACGAGCAGTACTTC. This sequence encodes CASRPGLAATYEQYF.

This chain joins TRBV5-1 and TRBJ1-1, with no clear D. The V and J ends lost 6 bases and 1 base respectively, with 10 bases between them. The germline V gene has CDR1 SGHRS and CDR2 YFSETQ. The CDR3 runs to 13 residues. This chain's CDR3 is CASNPEGNTEAFF. DNA for the CDR3: TGCGCCAGCAACCCTGAGGGGAACACTGAAGCTTTCTTT.

The V and J genes are TRBV4-1 and TRBJ2-4; D is perhaps TRBD1 or TRBD2 (7 bases each). Trimming stripped 4 bases from V and 6 bases from J, with 16 bases between. The CDR3 spans 15 residues. Germline loops: CDR1 MGHRA, CDR2 YSYEKL. The CDR3 nucleotides read TGCGCCAGCAGCCCCTTAGAGCGGGACAGAAACATTCAGTACTTC. It yields the protein CASSPLERDRNIQYF.

The count of this clone is one. This chain links TRBV25-1 with TRBJ2-5; 12 bases match TRBD2. The CDR3 length is 17 residues. With 1 base clipped from V and 5 bases from J, the junction kept 8 bases outside the gene matches. Germline lookup yields CDR1 MGHDK and CDR2 SYGVNS. As DNA, the CDR3 is TGTGCCAGCAGTGAATGGCGCGTAGGGACTAGCGGGGAGACCCAGTACTTC. Protein: CASSEWRVGTSGETQYF.

This chain connects TRBV27 to TRBJ2-5; 7 bases are a match to TRBD2. This CDR3 contains 15 residues. V lost 5 bases and J lost 2; bases outside the gene matches: 8. Looked up from germline, CDR1 is MNHEY and CDR2 is SMNVEV (reference sequence). Written as DNA, the CDR3 is TGTGCCAGCAGTCTGGCGGTCGGGGGGCAAGAGACCCAGTACTTC. Translated: CASSLAVGGQETQYF.

In DNA, the CDR3 is TGTGCCAGTAGATGGGCAGGGTCTGATCAGCCCCAGCATTTT. Protein sequence: CASRWAGSDQPQHF. The rearrangement uses TRBV19 and TRBJ1-5; possibly TRBD1 for D (5 bases). CDR3 length: 14 amino acids. Trimming pared 6 bases from V and 5 bases from J, leaving 14 bases between. Per germline, CDR1 LNHDA and CDR2 SQIVND (reference sequence).

The gene calls are TRBV28 and TRBJ1-2, with D tentatively TRBD1 (5 bases). The CDR3 loop spans 16 amino acids. Germline CDR1 MDHEN, CDR2 SYDVKM. V gave up 4 bases and J gave up 5 bases, with 20 bases separating them. The CDR3 is CASSSSGAANPYGYTF. CDR3 DNA sequence: TGTGCCAGCAGTTCAAGCGGGGCAGCCAATCCTTATGGCTACACCTTC.

The CDR3: CASSRPGWEQYF. As DNA, the CDR3 is TGTGCCAGCAGTAGGCCAGGTTGGGAGCAGTACTTC. The chain couples TRBV28 to TRBJ2-7; D is unresolved. From germline, CDR1 is MDHEN and CDR2 SYDVKM. The CDR3 contains 12 residues. With 5 bases removed from V and 7 bases from J, the gap between germline ends came to 12 bases. The whole variable domain, filled in from reference TRBV28 and TRBJ2-7, reads DVKVTQSSRYLVKRTGEKVFLECVQDMDHENMFWYRQDPGLGLRLIYFSYDVKMKEKGDIPEGYSVSREKKERFSLILESASTNQTSMYLCASSRPGWEQYFGPGTRLTVT.

Details on this clone: This CDR3 is also generated by other DNA sequences in the sample. V is TRBV18 and J is TRBJ2-5, with 8 bases identical to TRBD2. With 3 bases clipped from V and 5 bases from J, the junction kept 2 bases outside the gene matches. The CDR3 is 13 amino acids. The germline V gene has CDR1 KGHSH and CDR2 LQKENI. The CDR3 here is CASSPGLGETQYF. CDR3 sequence (DNA): TGTGCCAGCTCACCGGGACTAGGGGAGACCCAGTACTTC.

The V call is TRBV15, the J call TRBJ2-5; D tentatively reads TRBD1 or TRBD2 (5 bases each). CDR1 and CDR2 (germline): LNHNV, YYDKDF (reference sequence). The CDR3 loop spans 14 amino acids. Trimming removed 4 bases from V and 6 bases from J, with 15 bases in between. CDR3 sequence: CATSTYGAFKTQYF. The CDR3 DNA sequence: TGTGCCACCAGCACCTACGGGGCCTTTAAGACCCAGTACTTC.